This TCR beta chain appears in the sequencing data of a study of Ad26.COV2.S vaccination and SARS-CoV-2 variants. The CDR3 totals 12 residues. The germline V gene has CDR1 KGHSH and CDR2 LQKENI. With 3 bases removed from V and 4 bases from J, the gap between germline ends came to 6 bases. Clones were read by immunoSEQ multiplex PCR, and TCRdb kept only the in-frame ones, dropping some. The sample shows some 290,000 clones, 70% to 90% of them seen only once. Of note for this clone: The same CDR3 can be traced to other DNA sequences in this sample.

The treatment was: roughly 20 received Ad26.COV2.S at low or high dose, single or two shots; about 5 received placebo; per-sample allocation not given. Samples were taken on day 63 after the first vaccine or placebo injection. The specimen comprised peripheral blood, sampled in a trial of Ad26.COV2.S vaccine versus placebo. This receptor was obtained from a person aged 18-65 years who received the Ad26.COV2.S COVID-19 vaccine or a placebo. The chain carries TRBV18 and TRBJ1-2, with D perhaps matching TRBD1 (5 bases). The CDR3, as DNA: TGTGCCAGCTCACCTGACAGCTATGGCTACACCTTC. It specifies CASSPDSYGYTF.